The 13 T cell receptor beta chains given below trace back to one sample, sequenced in a study of cytomegalovirus exposure and HLA in healthy donors. The PCR employed 60 Vbeta primers together with 13 Jbeta primers. TCRdb's copy holds only in-frame clones and misses some; the assay was immunoSEQ multiplex PCR. This table has more than 100,000 clones, over 60% appearing once. The sequencing input was PBMCs. Receptors were obtained from a man aged 18 to 30 in good health and CMV-seronegative.

V usage is TRBV2 and J usage is TRBJ1-2, with 7 bases matching TRBD1. Germline assignment: CDR1 SNHLY and CDR2 FYNNEI. This CDR3 contains 15 residues. Unmatched junction bases numbered 9, after V lost 1 base and J lost 7 bases. CDR3 in DNA: TGTGCCAGCAGTGAAGAGGCAGGGGGGTACTTTGGCTACACCTTC. Encoded protein: CASSEEAGGYFGYTF.

The chain uses TRBV30 and TRBJ2-1, with D perhaps TRBD2 (5 bases). V gave up 3 bases and J gave up 9 bases, with 18 bases separating them. The CDR3 loop spans 14 amino acids. CDR1 and CDR2 from the germline V gene are GTSNPN and SVGIG (reference sequence). The CDR3 loop is CAWRTPNLAGEQFF. In DNA form, the CDR3 reads TGTGCCTGGAGGACACCAAATCTAGCCGGTGAGCAGTTCTTC.

The chain carries TRBV28 and TRBJ1-5, with TRBD1 matching over 7 bases. This CDR3 is 14 amino acids long. CDR1 and CDR2 from the germline V gene are MDHEN and SYDVKM. Germline trimming cut 5 bases from V and 5 bases from J; bases unmatched to any gene: 6. The CDR3 sequence is CASSPLGGYQPQHF. CDR3 DNA sequence: TGTGCCAGCAGTCCCTTAGGGGGCTATCAGCCCCAGCATTTT.

CDR3: CASSPSGKDQPQHF. CDR3 nucleotides: TGTGCCAGCTCACCATCAGGGAAAGATCAGCCCCAGCATTTT. The chain uses TRBV18 and TRBJ1-5, with D tentatively TRBD1 (5 bases). The CDR3 has 14 amino acids. Trimming left V 2 bases short and J 5 bases short, with 10 bases between. Germline loops: CDR1 KGHSH, CDR2 LQKENI.

The rearrangement uses TRBV2 and TRBJ1-3; unclear D gene. V lost 2 bases to trimming and J lost 0 bases, with 23 bases between them. The germline gives CDR1 SNHLY, CDR2 FYNNEI. The CDR3 runs 20 residues. This CDR3 is CASSERMARMFGFSGNTIYF. In DNA, the CDR3 is TGTGCCAGCAGTGAAAGAATGGCCAGGATGTTCGGTTTCTCTGGAAACACCATATATTTT.

The chain employs TRBV6-5 and TRBJ2-1; 8 bases are a match to TRBD2. With 2 bases clipped from V and 7 bases from J, the junction kept 7 bases outside the gene matches. This CDR3 has 15 amino acids. Germline lookup yields CDR1 MNHEY and CDR2 SVGAGI. CDR3 sequence reads: CASSYRGGGTNEQFF. DNA for the CDR3: TGTGCCAGCAGTTACAGGGGCGGGGGGACGAATGAGCAGTTCTTC.

V is TRBV14 and J is TRBJ2-7; possible D gene TRBD1, 5 bases. Trimming took 6 bases from V and 2 from J, leaving 14 bases between them. In germline, CDR1 is SGHDN, CDR2 FVKESK. This CDR3 has 14 residues. The CDR3 DNA reads as TGTGCCAGCAGTGAAGACAGAACTCCCTACGAGCAGTACTTC. This sequence encodes CASSEDRTPYEQYF.

This clone was detected once. The chain employs TRBV4-1 and TRBJ2-5; a possible D gene is TRBD2 (6 bases). Trimming took off 0 bases at V and 1 base at J, with 12 bases between the two ends. Germline assignment: CDR1 MGHRA and CDR2 YSYEKL. This CDR3 is built from 16 residues. CDR3 residues: CASSQERGGFQETQYF. Here the CDR3 DNA reads TGCGCCAGCAGCCAAGAGCGGGGAGGTTTCCAAGAGACCCAGTACTTC.

This chain links TRBV7-8 with TRBJ1-5; 8 nucleotides align to TRBD1. There are 15 residues in the CDR3. The germline CDR1 and CDR2 sequences are SGHVS and FQNEAQ. The V segment lost 1 base and the J segment 5 bases; nucleotides outside the gene matches: 4. CDR3 in DNA: TGTGCCAGCAGCTTAGAGGCAGGGGGCTATCAGCCCCAGCATTTT. Translated, it gives CASSLEAGGYQPQHF. The entire variable domain, with the rest obtained from reference TRBV7-8 and TRBJ1-5, is as follows: GAGVSQSPRYKVAKRGQDVALRCDPISGHVSLFWYQQALGQGPEFLTYFQNEAQLDKSGLPSDRFFAERPEGSVSTLKIQRTQQEDSAVYLCASSLEAGGYQPQHFGDGTRLSIL.

The chain combines TRBV6-1 with TRBJ2-7; possible D gene TRBD1, 6 bases. V was trimmed by 5 bases and J by 2 bases, leaving 13 bases between them. This CDR3 has 14 residues. Germline V lookup: CDR1 MNHNS, CDR2 SASEGT. The CDR3 DNA reads TGTGCCAGCAGTTGGACAGATTTGACCTACGAGCAGTACTTC. It translates to CASSWTDLTYEQYF.

The chain uses TRBV25-1 and TRBJ2-1; D is undetermined. The CDR3 covers 13 residues. The ends were cut back, 2 bases at V and 4 bases at J, with 6 bases in the middle. CDR1 is MGHDK and CDR2 is SYGVNS in the germline V gene. In DNA form, the CDR3 reads TGTGCCAGCAGTGAAGGGCCTTACAATGAGCAGTTCTTC. Amino acids: CASSEGPYNEQFF.

The CDR3 protein is CASSLVVLTGSSYEQYF. The CDR3 coding sequence is TGTGCCAGCAGCTTAGTAGTGTTGACAGGGAGCTCCTACGAGCAGTACTTC. V usage is TRBV11-2 and J usage is TRBJ2-7, with 7 bases matching TRBD1. The CDR3 has 17 amino acids. The germline V gene has CDR1 SGHAT and CDR2 FQNNGV. V gave up 1 base and J gave up 0 bases; unmatched junction bases: 9.

The gene calls are TRBV4-1 and TRBJ1-6, with 10 nucleotides matching TRBD1. Germline lookup yields CDR1 MGHRA and CDR2 YSYEKL. The CDR3 loop spans 17 amino acids. Trimming removed 1 base from V and 10 bases from J; junction bases left unmatched: 10. DNA for the CDR3: TGCGCCAGCAGCCAAGTGGGATCGGGACAGGGGAACTCACCCCTCCACTTT. This gives the protein CASSQVGSGQGNSPLHF.